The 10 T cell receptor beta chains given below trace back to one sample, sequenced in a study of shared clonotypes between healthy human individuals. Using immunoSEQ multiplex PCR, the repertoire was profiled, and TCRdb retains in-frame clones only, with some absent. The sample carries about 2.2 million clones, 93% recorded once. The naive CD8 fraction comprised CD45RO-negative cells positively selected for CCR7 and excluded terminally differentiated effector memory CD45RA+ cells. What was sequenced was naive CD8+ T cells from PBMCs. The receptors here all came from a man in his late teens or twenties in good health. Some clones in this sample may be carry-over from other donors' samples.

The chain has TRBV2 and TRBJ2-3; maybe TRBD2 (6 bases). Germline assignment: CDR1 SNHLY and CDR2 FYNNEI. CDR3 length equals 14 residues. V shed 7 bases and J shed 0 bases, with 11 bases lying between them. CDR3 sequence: CASTSGYSTDTQYF. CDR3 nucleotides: TGTGCCAGCACAAGCGGGTATAGCACAGATACGCAGTATTTT.

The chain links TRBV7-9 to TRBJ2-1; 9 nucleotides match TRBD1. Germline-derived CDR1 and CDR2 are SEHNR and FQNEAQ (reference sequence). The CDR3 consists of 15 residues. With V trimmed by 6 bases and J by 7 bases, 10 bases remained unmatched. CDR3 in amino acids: CASRPRDRVRNEQFF. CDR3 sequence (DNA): TGTGCCAGCAGGCCCCGGGACAGGGTCAGGAATGAGCAGTTCTTC.

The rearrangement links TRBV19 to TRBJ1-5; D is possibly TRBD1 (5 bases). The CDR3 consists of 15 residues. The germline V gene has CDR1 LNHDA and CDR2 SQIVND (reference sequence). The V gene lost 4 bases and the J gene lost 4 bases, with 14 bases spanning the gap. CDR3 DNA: TGTGCCAGTAGTACCGTCGGACATCTTAATCAGCCCCAGCATTTT. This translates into CASSTVGHLNQPQHF.

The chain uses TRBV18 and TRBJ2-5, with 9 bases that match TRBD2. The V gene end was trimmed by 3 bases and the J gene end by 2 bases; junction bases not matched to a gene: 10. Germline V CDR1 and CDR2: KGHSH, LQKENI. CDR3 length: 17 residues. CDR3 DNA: TGTGCCAGCTCACCGCAACGGCTAGCGGGAACACAAGAGACCCAGTACTTC. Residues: CASSPQRLAGTQETQYF. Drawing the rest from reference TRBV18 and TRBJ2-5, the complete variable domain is NAGVMQNPRHLVRRRGQEARLRCSPMKGHSHVYWYRQLPEEGLKFMVYLQKENIIDESGMPKERFSAEFPKEGPSILRIQQVVRGDSAAYFCASSPQRLAGTQETQYFGPGTRLLVL.

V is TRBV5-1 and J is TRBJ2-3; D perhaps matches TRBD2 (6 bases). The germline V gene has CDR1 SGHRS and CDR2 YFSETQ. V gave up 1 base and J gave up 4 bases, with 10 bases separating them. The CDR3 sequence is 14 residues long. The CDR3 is CASSLWRRADTQYF. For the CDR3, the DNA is TGCGCCAGCAGCTTGTGGCGGAGGGCAGATACGCAGTATTTT. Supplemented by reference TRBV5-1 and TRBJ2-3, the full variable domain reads KAGVTQTPRYLIKTRGQQVTLSCSPISGHRSVSWYQQTPGQGLQFLFEYFSETQRNKGNFPGRFSGRQFSNSRSEMNVSTLELGDSALYLCASSLWRRADTQYFGPGTRLTVL.

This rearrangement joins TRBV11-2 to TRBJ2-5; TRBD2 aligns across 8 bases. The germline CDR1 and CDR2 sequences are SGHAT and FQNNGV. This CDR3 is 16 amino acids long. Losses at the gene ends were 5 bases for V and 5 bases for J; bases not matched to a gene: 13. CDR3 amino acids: CASSPLAGSVGETQYF. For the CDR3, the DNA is TGTGCCAGCAGCCCGTTAGCGGGAAGTGTCGGCGAGACCCAGTACTTC.

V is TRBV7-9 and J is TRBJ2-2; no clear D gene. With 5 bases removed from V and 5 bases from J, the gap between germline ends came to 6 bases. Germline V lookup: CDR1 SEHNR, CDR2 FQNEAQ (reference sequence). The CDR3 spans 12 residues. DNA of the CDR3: TGTGCCAGCAGCATGGGGACCGGGGAGCTGTTTTTT. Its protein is CASSMGTGELFF.

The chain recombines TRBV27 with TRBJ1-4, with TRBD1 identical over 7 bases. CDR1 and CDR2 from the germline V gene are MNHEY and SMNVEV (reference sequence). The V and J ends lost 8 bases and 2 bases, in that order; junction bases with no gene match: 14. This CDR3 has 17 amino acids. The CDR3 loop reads CASAPARGRRTNEKLFF. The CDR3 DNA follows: TGTGCCAGCGCCCCGGCTAGGGGGCGTCGGACTAATGAAAAACTGTTTTTT. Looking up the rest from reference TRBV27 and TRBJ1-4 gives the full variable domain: EAQVTQNPRYLITVTGKKLTVTCSQNMNHEYMSWYRQDPGLGLRQIYYSMNVEVTDKGDVPEGYKVSRKEKRNFPLILESPSPNQTSLYFCASAPARGRRTNEKLFFGSGTQLSVL.

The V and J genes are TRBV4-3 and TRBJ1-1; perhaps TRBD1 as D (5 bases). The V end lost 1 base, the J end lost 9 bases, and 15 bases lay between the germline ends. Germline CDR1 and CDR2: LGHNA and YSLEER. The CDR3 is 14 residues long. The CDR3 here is CASSQGSGEIKAFF. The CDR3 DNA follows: TGCGCCAGCAGCCAAGGATCGGGGGAGATTAAAGCTTTCTTT.

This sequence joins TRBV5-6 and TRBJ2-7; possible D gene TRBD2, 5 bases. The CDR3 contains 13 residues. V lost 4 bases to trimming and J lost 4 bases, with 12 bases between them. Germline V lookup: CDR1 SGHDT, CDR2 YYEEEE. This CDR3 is CASSTLGSYEQYF. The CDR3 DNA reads TGTGCCAGCAGCACACTAGGTTCGTACGAGCAGTACTTC.